These T cell receptor beta chains were read from a single sample in a study of cytomegalovirus exposure and HLA in healthy donors. Here immunoSEQ multiplex PCR was the method, and the copy in TCRdb shows in-frame clones only, minus some. The repertoire consists of about 140,000 clones, with 75% to 85% occurring once and the leading ten covering about 6.6%. The sample was PBMCs. These receptors were taken from a woman between 40 and 55 years old in good health and CMV-seropositive. Both conserved end residues are part of each CDR3. A D gene is named only where the DNA matches it firmly. Some rows mark clone size as missing; the rest say once, few, many or name a class of expanded clone.

CASSRDYQYDGQYF,TGTGCCAGCAGCCGGGACTACCAATACGACGGGCAGTACTTC,TRBD2,TRBJ2-7,once,TRBV9
CASSPQAGAGYTGELFF,TGTGCCAGCAGCCCCCAAGCGGGAGCGGGGTACACCGGGGAGCTGTTTTTT,TRBD2,TRBJ2-2,.,TRBV7-9
CSVDSGYGYTF,TGCAGCGTTGACTCGGGATATGGCTACACCTTC,.,TRBJ1-2,few,TRBV29-1
CAGALAGLYNEQFF,TGTGCCGGGGCTTTAGCGGGCCTCTACAATGAGCAGTTCTTC,TRBD2,TRBJ2-1,.,TRBV6-1
CASSMGRVGSEQYF,TGTGCCAGTAGTATGGGCAGGGTTGGAAGCGAGCAGTACTTC,.,TRBJ2-7,once,TRBV19
CASDGARGTEAFF,TGTGCCAGCGATGGGGCGCGAGGCACTGAAGCTTTCTTT,.,TRBJ1-1,.,TRBV7-9
CASSFRDSSYNEQFF,TGCGCCAGCAGCTTCCGGGACTCTTCTTACAATGAGCAGTTCTTC,.,TRBJ2-1,.,TRBV4-1
CASSSPGLAGGETQYF,TGTGCCAGCAGCTCCCCGGGACTAGCGGGAGGGGAGACCCAGTACTTC,TRBD2,TRBJ2-5,once,TRBV5-4
CASSYSISGANYGYTF,TGTGCCAGCAGTTACTCGATATCGGGGGCTAACTATGGCTACACCTTC,.,TRBJ1-2,.,TRBV6-5
CASSREGLAKNIQYF,TGTGCCAGCAGCCGAGAGGGTTTAGCCAAAAACATTCAGTACTTC,.,TRBJ2-4,.,TRBV2
CSVEELGGVGETQYF,TGCAGCGTGGAGGAACTGGGAGGAGTAGGAGAGACCCAGTACTTC,.,TRBJ2-5,.,TRBV29-1
CASTPPGGGDTGELFF,TGCGCCAGCACTCCCCCTGGGGGGGGCGACACCGGGGAGCTGTTTTTT,.,TRBJ2-2,few,TRBV23-1
CASSRTSGRADGRTDTQYF,TGTGCCAGTAGTAGGACTAGCGGGAGGGCCGACGGCCGCACAGATACGCAGTATTTT,TRBD2,TRBJ2-3,.,TRBV19
CASSPGTSVYEQYF,TGTGCCAGCTCACCGGGGACTAGTGTTTACGAGCAGTACTTC,TRBD2,TRBJ2-7,.,TRBV18
CASSLGSGRDTGELFF,TGTGCCAGCAGCTTAGGTAGCGGGAGGGACACCGGGGAGCTGTTTTTT,TRBD2,TRBJ2-2,.,TRBV7-6
CASSEWTGGSIIEAFF,TGTGCCAGCAGTGAATGGACAGGGGGCTCTATAATTGAAGCTTTCTTT,TRBD1,TRBJ1-1,.,TRBV6-1
CASSYLGTEEQYF,TGTGCCAGCAGTTACCTGGGGACAGAGGAGCAGTACTTC,TRBD1,TRBJ2-5,.,TRBV6-5
CASSLSQAGSTEAFF,TGTGCCAGCAGCTTATCTCAGGCGGGGAGCACTGAAGCTTTCTTT,.,TRBJ1-1,.,TRBV7-2
CASSLGWGSEAFF,TGTGCCAGCAGCCTAGGTTGGGGCTCTGAAGCTTTCTTT,.,TRBJ1-1,.,TRBV7-9
CASSLGELALTDMQYF,TGCGCCAGCAGCTTGGGTGAGCTAGCCCTCACAGATATGCAGTATTTT,.,TRBJ2-3,.,TRBV5-1
CASSYDRGGTQYF,TGTGCCAGCAGTTACGACAGGGGAGGGACCCAGTACTTC,TRBD1,TRBJ2-5,.,TRBV6-5
CASRPGQFSYEQYF,TGTGCCAGCAGGCCGGGACAGTTTTCCTACGAGCAGTACTTC,TRBD1,TRBJ2-7,.,TRBV2
CASSLRLGVDIYEQYF,TGTGCCAGCAGCTTAAGATTAGGGGTGGATATCTACGAGCAGTACTTC,.,TRBJ2-7,.,TRBV7-6
CATSRGGDSFEQYF,TGTGCCACCAGCAGAGGGGGCGACTCGTTCGAGCAGTACTTC,.,TRBJ2-7,.,TRBV15
CASSPNSPTGANVLTF,TGTGCCAGCTCACCAAACAGTCCGACTGGGGCCAACGTCCTGACTTTC,.,TRBJ2-6,once,TRBV18
CASSSPLETQYF,TGTGCCAGCAGCTCCCCCTTAGAAACGCAGTATTTT,.,TRBJ2-3,once,TRBV5-5
CASRAGGGTDTQYF,TGTGCCAGCAGGGCCGGGGGAGGCACAGATACGCAGTATTTT,.,TRBJ2-3,.,TRBV9
CASSEEGGQPQHF,TGTGCCAGCAGTGAGGAAGGCGGCCAACCCCAGCATTTT,.,TRBJ1-5,.,TRBV6-1
CASSTTGPEQYF,TGTGCCAGCAGCACTACAGGGCCCGAGCAGTACTTC,.,TRBJ2-7,.,TRBV28
CASRAGGEKLFF,TGTGCCAGCAGGGCAGGGGGTGAAAAACTGTTTTTT,TRBD1,TRBJ1-4,few,TRBV6-5
CASSGHTDTQYF,TGTGCCAGCAGTGGACACACAGATACGCAGTATTTT,.,TRBJ2-3,.,TRBV6-1
CATRTGQGTDTQYF,TGTGCCACCAGGACGGGACAGGGCACAGATACGCAGTATTTT,TRBD1,TRBJ2-3,.,TRBV15
CASRRTGNTEAFF,TGTGCCAGCAGGCGGACAGGGAACACTGAAGCTTTCTTT,TRBD1,TRBJ1-1,few,TRBV7-9
CASNLAGAYNEQFF,TGTGCCAGCAACCTAGCGGGAGCTTACAATGAGCAGTTCTTC,TRBD2,TRBJ2-1,few,TRBV9
CASSYSEGAHTEAFF,TGTGCCAGCAGTTACTCGGAGGGGGCGCACACTGAAGCTTTCTTT,TRBD1,TRBJ1-1,.,TRBV6-6
CASSELWKDRVRYPYEQYF,TGTGCCAGCAGTGAACTTTGGAAGGACAGGGTCCGCTATCCTTACGAGCAGTACTTC,TRBD1,TRBJ2-7,.,TRBV6-1
CASSESGYLKTQYF,TGTGCCAGCAGTGAGTCAGGGTATCTGAAGACCCAGTACTTC,.,TRBJ2-5,.,TRBV2
CASSQSGVAGGPGTDTQYF,TGTGCCAGCAGCCAGTCTGGAGTAGCGGGAGGGCCGGGAACAGATACGCAGTATTTT,TRBD2,TRBJ2-3,.,TRBV4-2
CASSLGQGAVGELFF,TGTGCCAGCAGCTTGGGACAGGGGGCTGTCGGGGAGCTGTTTTTT,TRBD1,TRBJ2-2,once,TRBV6-5
CASSPTGATEAFF,TGTGCCAGCAGCCCGACAGGGGCCACTGAAGCTTTCTTT,TRBD1,TRBJ1-1,.,TRBV11-3
CASSLDGGVGEQYF,TGCGCCAGCAGCTTGGATGGAGGGGTAGGCGAGCAGTACTTC,.,TRBJ2-7,.,TRBV5-1
CASSFLEAATYEQYF,TGTGCCAGCAGCTTCCTTGAGGCGGCTACCTACGAGCAGTACTTC,.,TRBJ2-7,.,TRBV11-1
CASSYYVESAGLFF,TGTGCCAGCAGCTATTACGTCGAGAGCGCTGGACTGTTTTTT,.,TRBJ1-4,.,TRBV7-9
CASSQGAGQGGNQPQHF,TGTGCCAGCAGCCAAGGGGCGGGACAGGGAGGCAATCAGCCCCAGCATTTT,TRBD1,TRBJ1-5,.,TRBV4-2
CATSRDRTGFHEQYF,TGTGCCACCAGCAGAGACAGGACAGGGTTCCACGAGCAGTACTTC,TRBD1,TRBJ2-7,.,TRBV15
CASSQGLAGEYEQYF,TGCGCCAGCAGCCAAGGTCTAGCGGGAGAGTACGAGCAGTACTTC,TRBD2,TRBJ2-7,once,TRBV4-1
CASSPRLAGVYETQYF,TGTGCCAGCAGCCCCAGACTAGCGGGAGTATATGAGACCCAGTACTTC,TRBD2,TRBJ2-5,.,TRBV11-2